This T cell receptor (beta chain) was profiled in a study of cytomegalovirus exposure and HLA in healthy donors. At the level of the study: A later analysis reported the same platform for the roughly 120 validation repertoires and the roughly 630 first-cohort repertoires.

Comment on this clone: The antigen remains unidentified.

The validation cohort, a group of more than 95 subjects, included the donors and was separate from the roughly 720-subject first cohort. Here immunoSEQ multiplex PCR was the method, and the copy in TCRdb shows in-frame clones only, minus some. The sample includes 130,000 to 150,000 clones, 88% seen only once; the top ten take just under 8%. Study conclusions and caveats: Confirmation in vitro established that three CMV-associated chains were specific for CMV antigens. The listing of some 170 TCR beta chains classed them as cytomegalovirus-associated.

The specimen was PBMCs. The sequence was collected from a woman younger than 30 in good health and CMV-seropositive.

The CDR3 reads CATSRDFRLLQGYTF. The CDR3 coding sequence is TGTGCCACCAGCAGAGATTTCAGACTACTTCAGGGCTACACCTTC. The rearrangement joins TRBV15 to TRBJ1-2; D not certain. The CDR3 is made up of 15 amino acids. Germline V CDR1 and CDR2: LNHNV, YYDKDF (reference sequence). V lost 0 bases and J lost 8, with 16 bases in between.